The T cell receptor (beta chain) under discussion was sequenced for a study of CD8 T cells in Susac syndrome. RNA amounts of about 0.5 to 1 ug underwent reverse transcription with random hexamers. One entry per CDR3 protein results from TCRdb running MiXCR on the immunoSEQ multiplex PCR reads. The profile covers some 170,000 distinct CDR3 sequences, with about 93% appearing a single time and 0.12% to 0.15% taken by the ten largest. General study findings and limits: Acknowledgment was made by the study that its TCR sequencing and HLA analysis involved a relatively small number of individuals.

This clonotype appeared once. Antigen unknown. This TCR came from a human donor in good health. Sequencing was carried out using CD4+ T cells from PBMCs.

The CDR3 DNA follows: TGTGCCAGCAGCCAAGGACAGGGGTGGGCTTTCTTT. Translation gives CASSQGQGWAFF. The chain has TRBV14 and TRBJ1-1, with 8 bases fitting TRBD1. The trim removed 1 base at V and 11 bases at J, leaving 3 bases unmatched. The germline V gene encodes CDR1 SGHDN and CDR2 FVKESK. This CDR3 has 12 residues.